The next 3 T cell receptor beta chains were all read from a single sample in a study of T cell repertoires in cytomegalovirus infection. These receptors' antigens are unknown. TCRdb re-analysed the reads in MiXCR, keeping a single row per CDR3 protein. The sample consists of some 220,000 distinct CDR3 sequences, 30% to 45% of them appearing once. Specimen: CD8+ T cells from cultured PBMCs, collected from culture after CMV antigen stimulation. The receptors were sampled from a human donor in good health (CMV status not recorded). Some clones in this sample may be carry-over from other donors' samples.

This clonotype appeared a few times. The chain carries TRBV27 and TRBJ2-2, with a possible D match to TRBD1 (6 bases). The CDR3 consists of 14 residues. Germline CDR1 is MNHEY and CDR2 is SMNVEV (reference sequence). V dropped 10 bases and J dropped 1 base, with 13 bases sitting between them. Here the CDR3 reads CATSGHLNTGELFF. The CDR3, as DNA: TGTGCCACCTCGGGACACTTGAACACCGGGGAGCTGTTTTTT.

This clonotype was counted a few times. The rearrangement links TRBV7-9 to TRBJ2-1, with D maybe TRBD1 (5 bases). The germline gives CDR1 SEHNR, CDR2 FQNEAQ (reference sequence). Trimming removed 4 bases from V and 0 bases from J, with 16 bases in between. The CDR3 is 17 residues long. The CDR3 nucleotides are TGTGCCAGCAGCTCCGCCCCCAGGGAAATCTCCTACAATGAGCAGTTCTTC. Amino acid sequence: CASSSAPREISYNEQFF.

The rearrangement uses TRBV7-6 and TRBJ2-2; 8 nucleotides agree with TRBD1. V gave up 3 bases and J gave up 0 bases; unmatched junction bases: 9. Germline CDR1 and CDR2: SGHVS and FNYEAQ. The CDR3 is made up of 18 amino acids. The CDR3, as DNA: TGTGCCAGCAGCTTCCGCTGGACAGGGACAACGAACACCGGGGAGCTGTTTTTT. Translating gives CASSFRWTGTTNTGELFF.